A single sample gave rise to the 27 T cell receptor beta chains below, sequenced in a study of monozygotic twins with cystic fibrosis. Profiling relied on immunoSEQ multiplex PCR, and the TCRdb table lists in-frame clones only, not all of them. The data show under 40,000 clones, around 96% seen once. Sequencing input: blood. The receptor source for this set is a girl aged 2-9 years with cystic fibrosis.

V gene TRBV6-5 combines with J gene TRBJ2-5, with D unresolved. Germline V gene sequence: CDR1 MNHEY, CDR2 SVGAGI. This CDR3 comprises 13 residues. V shed 7 bases and J shed 2 bases, with 11 bases lying between them. This chain's CDR3 is CASNTRAQETQYF. CDR3 DNA sequence: TGTGCCAGCAATACCCGGGCTCAAGAGACCCAGTACTTC.

The CDR3 DNA sequence: TGTGCCAGCAGCGCAGGGTACGGCGAGCAGTACTTC. This codes for CASSAGYGEQYF. The gene calls are TRBV9 and TRBJ2-5, with D perhaps TRBD1 (5 bases). The DNA end is more similar to TRBJ2-7, so the J call may be wrong. The germline V gene has CDR1 SGDLS and CDR2 YYNGEE. The CDR3 spans 12 residues.

V gene TRBV4-1 combines with J gene TRBJ2-1, with D maybe TRBD1 (7 bases). CDR3 length equals 15 residues. Germline CDR1 MGHRA, CDR2 YSYEKL. Trimming cost V 4 bases and J 7 bases, with 17 bases left between them. As DNA, the CDR3 is TGCGCCAGCAGCCTGTCTAAGACAGGGACTAATGAGCAGTTCTTC. It is translated as CASSLSKTGTNEQFF.

The gene calls are TRBV7-9 and TRBJ1-2, with D possibly TRBD1 on 5 matching bases. This CDR3 region has 15 residues. Germline V gene sequence: CDR1 SEHNR, CDR2 FQNEAQ (reference sequence). V was shortened by 5 bases and J by 0 bases, with 13 bases between the two germline ends. The CDR3 is CASSPMGVTNYGYTF. DNA of the CDR3: TGTGCCAGCAGCCCGATGGGGGTCACTAACTATGGCTACACCTTC.

The rearrangement links TRBV10-3 to TRBJ1-2; 7 positions match TRBD1. The CDR3 extends over 12 amino acids. The germline V gene encodes CDR1 ENHRY and CDR2 SYGVKD. The V and J ends lost 8 bases and 6 bases, in that order; junction bases with no gene match: 6. As DNA, the CDR3 is TGTGCCATCCACCGGGACAGTAATGGCTACACCTTC. Translating it yields CAIHRDSNGYTF.

V gene TRBV5-1 combines with J gene TRBJ2-1; D unclear. This CDR3 spans 17 amino acids. The ends were cut back, 1 base at V and 5 bases at J, with 19 bases in the middle. Germline V CDR1 and CDR2: SGHRS, YFSETQ. The CDR3 here is CASSLSSGFIRDNEQFF. The CDR3 DNA reads TGCGCCAGCAGCTTGTCTTCCGGGTTTATTAGAGACAATGAGCAGTTCTTC.

This chain joins TRBV4-1 and TRBJ1-1; 9 bases are shared with TRBD1. Germline CDR1 reads MGHRA; CDR2 reads YSYEKL. The J segment lost 4 bases and the V segment lost 0 bases, leaving 9 bases of the junction unmatched. This CDR3 has 17 residues. CDR3: CASSQDSLQDRGTEAFF. The CDR3 bases are TGCGCCAGCAGCCAAGACTCTCTCCAGGACAGGGGCACTGAAGCTTTCTTT.

The V and J genes are TRBV30 and TRBJ2-7; D uncertain. CDR3 length: 12 residues. V was shortened by 6 bases and J by 13 bases, with 22 bases between the two germline ends. Germline V gene sequence: CDR1 GTSNPN, CDR2 SVGIG (reference sequence). The DNA for the CDR3 is TGTGCCTGCGGTCCTACCTCTCTCCAAAAATACTTC. Translated, it gives CACGPTSLQKYF.

V is TRBV7-9 and J is TRBJ2-5; 8 positions match TRBD1. Germline assignment: CDR1 SEHNR and CDR2 FQNEAQ (reference sequence). The CDR3 contains 15 residues. After removal of 2 bases from V and 2 bases from J, the junction contained 4 bases not matched to a gene. The CDR3 DNA reads TGTGCCAGCAGCTTAAGGACAGGGCTACAAGAGACCCAGTACTTC. Translating it yields CASSLRTGLQETQYF.

CDR3 in DNA: TGTGCCAGCGGACCCGCAGACGGAAGTAATCAGCCCCAGCATTTT. Residues: CASGPADGSNQPQHF. The rearrangement uses TRBV28 and TRBJ1-5, with D unresolved. From germline, CDR1 is MDHEN and CDR2 SYDVKM. The CDR3 has 15 amino acids. The V and J ends lost 8 bases and 4 bases respectively, with 18 bases between them.

This chain uses TRBV5-6 with TRBJ2-7, with 10 bases fitting TRBD2. The ends lost 2 bases at V and 6 bases at J; junction bases unmatched: 5. This CDR3 is 14 amino acids long. The germline CDR1 and CDR2 sequences are SGHDT and YYEEEE. The CDR3 reads CASSFLAGASEQYF. The CDR3 DNA sequence: TGTGCCAGCAGCTTTCTAGCGGGAGCGTCCGAGCAGTACTTC.

The chain has TRBV7-9 and TRBJ2-5; D unresolved. Deletions cut 5 bases from V and 5 bases from J, with 12 bases between. Germline CDR1 is SEHNR and CDR2 is FQNEAQ (reference sequence). The CDR3 spans 13 residues. CDR3 coding DNA: TGTGCCAGCAGCCATACCAAAGTTGAGACCCAGTACTTC. Residues: CASSHTKVETQYF.

The rearrangement uses TRBV7-8 and TRBJ2-2; D is unclear. The CDR3 totals 15 residues. The ends were cut back, 2 bases at V and 2 bases at J, with 9 bases in the middle. CDR1 and CDR2 (germline): SGHVS, FQNEAQ. CDR3 protein: CASSLFLANTGELFF. The CDR3 coding sequence is TGTGCCAGCAGCTTATTTTTAGCAAACACCGGGGAGCTGTTTTTT.

J is TRBJ2-7 and V is TRBV6-1; TRBD2 is a possible D gene (6 bases). This CDR3 comprises 15 residues. Trimming took off 4 bases at V and 3 bases at J, with 16 bases between the two ends. Germline values: CDR1 MNHNS, CDR2 SASEGT. The CDR3 DNA sequence: TGTGCCAGCAGTGTTCCGGGCCTAGCGAACTACGAGCAGTACTTC. Residues: CASSVPGLANYEQYF.

The count of this clone is one. The chain combines TRBV2 with TRBJ1-5; 8 bases are a match to TRBD1. Trimming at V came to 6 bases and at J to 0 bases, leaving 10 bases not matched to a gene. Germline lookup yields CDR1 SNHLY and CDR2 FYNNEI. The CDR3 is made up of 17 amino acids. For the CDR3, the DNA is TGTGCCAGCAGCCGGGACAGGAGTCAATTTAGCAATCAGCCCCAGCATTTT. Protein sequence: CASSRDRSQFSNQPQHF.

The V call is TRBV30, the J call TRBJ2-6; D might be TRBD2 (5 bases). The V gene lost 0 bases and the J gene lost 2 bases, with 5 bases spanning the gap. CDR1 is GTSNPN, CDR2 SVGIG, per germline (reference sequence). This CDR3 region has 14 residues. DNA of the CDR3: TGTGCCTGGAGTGTGGGAGCTGGGGCCAACGTCCTGACTTTC. Translated: CAWSVGAGANVLTF.

This chain links TRBV5-4 with TRBJ2-7; TRBD2 matches 7 bases. With 1 base clipped from V and 0 bases from J, the junction kept 4 bases outside the gene matches. CDR3 length equals 15 residues. From germline, CDR1 is SGHNT and CDR2 YYREEE (reference sequence). The CDR3 DNA reads TGTGCCAGCAGCTTGAAGGCGGGGGACTCCTACGAGCAGTACTTC. This translates into CASSLKAGDSYEQYF.

This rearrangement joins TRBV7-9 to TRBJ2-7; D unclear. The V gene lost 0 bases and the J gene lost 6 bases, with 15 bases spanning the gap. The CDR3 has 15 amino acids. Looked up from germline, CDR1 is SEHNR and CDR2 is FQNEAQ (reference sequence). Here the CDR3 DNA reads TGTGCCAGCAGCTTAGCTATGGGAAGTCCGTCCGAGCAGTACTTC. It specifies CASSLAMGSPSEQYF.

The rearrangement uses TRBV5-1 and TRBJ1-6, with TRBD1 identical over 8 bases. V dropped 4 bases and J dropped 7; count of bases not matched to a gene: 4. CDR3 length equals 14 residues. From germline, CDR1 is SGHRS and CDR2 YFSETQ. In DNA, the CDR3 is TGCGCCAGCAGCCCGACAGGGGTAAATTCACCCCTCCACTTT. Amino acids: CASSPTGVNSPLHF.

The chain carries TRBV2 and TRBJ2-3, with 10 nucleotides matching TRBD2. The CDR3 length is 17 residues. Germline values: CDR1 SNHLY, CDR2 FYNNEI. J gave up 4 bases and V 3 bases, and 10 bases lay outside the gene matches. CDR3 in amino acids: CASSDRTLSGRADTQYF. In DNA form, the CDR3 reads TGTGCCAGCAGTGACAGAACCCTCAGCGGGAGGGCAGATACGCAGTATTTT.

This rearrangement joins TRBV6-4 to TRBJ2-2; D unresolved. Trimming pared 3 bases from V and 1 base from J, leaving 3 bases between. This CDR3 region has 13 residues. CDR1 is MRHNA, CDR2 SNTAGT, per germline. CDR3 in DNA: TGTGCCAGCAGTGAGGGGAACACCGGGGAGCTGTTTTTT. It specifies CASSEGNTGELFF.

V and J are TRBV4-1 and TRBJ2-7, with 12 positions matching TRBD2. Trimming cost V 5 bases and J 5 bases; bases outside gene matches: 13. The CDR3 totals 17 residues. The germline CDR1 and CDR2 sequences are MGHRA and YSYEKL. The CDR3 DNA sequence: TGCGCCAGCAGCTGGAACCTCAGGACTAGCGGGAACCACGAGCAGTACTTC. This encodes CASSWNLRTSGNHEQYF.

The chain links TRBV7-9 to TRBJ2-1; 7 bases match TRBD2. J lost 7 bases, V lost 6 bases, and 3 bases had no gene match. CDR3 size: 12 residues. Germline CDR1 is SEHNR and CDR2 is FQNEAQ (reference sequence). CDR3 residues: CASSYGGNEQFF. The DNA of the CDR3 is TGTGCCAGCAGTTACGGGGGGAATGAGCAGTTCTTC.

The chain is built from TRBV9 and TRBJ2-4, with unresolved D. Looked up from germline, CDR1 is SGDLS and CDR2 is YYNGEE. V lost 4 bases and J lost 0, with 17 bases in between. The CDR3 consists of 17 residues. The CDR3 sequence is CASSPPAATLAKNIQYF. The CDR3 bases are TGTGCCAGCAGCCCCCCGGCCGCAACCCTAGCCAAAAACATTCAGTACTTC.

This rearrangement joins TRBV11-3 to TRBJ2-1; D perhaps matches TRBD2 (6 bases). Germline V lookup: CDR1 SGHNT, CDR2 YENEEA. CDR3 size: 14 residues. V dropped 4 bases and J dropped 3 bases, with 10 bases sitting between them. CDR3 bases: TGTGCCAGCAGCTCTGGGACTGACTACAATGAGCAGTTCTTC. This translates into CASSSGTDYNEQFF.

The CDR3 nucleotides read TGCAGCGTTGGGGACGGGGCCATCTACGAGCAGTACTTC. Translated: CSVGDGAIYEQYF. The J gene is TRBJ2-7, the V gene TRBV29-1, with D perhaps assigned TRBD1 or TRBD2 (5 bases each). CDR1 and CDR2 from the germline V gene are SQVTM and ANQGSEA. The V end was cut by 4 bases, the J end by 3 bases, with 13 bases between. This CDR3 has 13 residues.

This clone was seen just once. In nucleotides, the CDR3 is TGTGCCAGCAGCAAAGTAAGGGAGGAGACCCAGTACTTC. This gives the protein CASSKVREETQYF. This chain joins TRBV21-1 and TRBJ2-5; the table's D call of TRBD2 was not tested on the DNA. TRBV21-1 is listed as a pseudogene. The CDR3 extends over 13 amino acids.